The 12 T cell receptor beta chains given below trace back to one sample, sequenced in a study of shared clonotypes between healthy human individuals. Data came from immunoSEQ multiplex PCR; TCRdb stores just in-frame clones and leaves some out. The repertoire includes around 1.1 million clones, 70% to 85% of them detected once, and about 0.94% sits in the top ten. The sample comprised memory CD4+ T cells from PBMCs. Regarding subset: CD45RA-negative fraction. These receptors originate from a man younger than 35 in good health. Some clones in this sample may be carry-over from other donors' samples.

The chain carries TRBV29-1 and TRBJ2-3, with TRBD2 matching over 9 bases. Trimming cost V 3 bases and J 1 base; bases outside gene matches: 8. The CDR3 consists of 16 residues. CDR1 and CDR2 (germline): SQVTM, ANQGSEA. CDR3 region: CSVEFGLAQGTDTQYF. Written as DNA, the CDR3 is TGCAGCGTTGAGTTCGGACTAGCGCAAGGCACAGATACGCAGTATTTT.

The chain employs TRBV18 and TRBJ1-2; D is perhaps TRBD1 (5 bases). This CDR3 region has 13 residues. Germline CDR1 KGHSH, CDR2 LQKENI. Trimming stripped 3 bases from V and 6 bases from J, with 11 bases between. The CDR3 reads CASSPSGYDGYTF. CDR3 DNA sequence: TGTGCCAGCTCACCGTCAGGGTACGATGGCTACACCTTC.

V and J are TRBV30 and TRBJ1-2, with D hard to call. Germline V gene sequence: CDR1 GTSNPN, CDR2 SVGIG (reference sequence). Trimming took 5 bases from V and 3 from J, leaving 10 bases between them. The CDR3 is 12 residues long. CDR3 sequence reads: CAWGSAYYGYTF. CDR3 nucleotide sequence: TGTGCCTGGGGCTCAGCTTACTATGGCTACACCTTC.

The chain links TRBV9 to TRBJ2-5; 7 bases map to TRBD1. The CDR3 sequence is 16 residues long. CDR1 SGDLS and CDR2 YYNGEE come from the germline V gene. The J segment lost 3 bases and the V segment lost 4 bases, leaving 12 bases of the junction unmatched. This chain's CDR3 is CASSQNAGGPKETQYF. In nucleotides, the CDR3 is TGTGCCAGCAGCCAGAACGCAGGGGGACCTAAAGAGACCCAGTACTTC.

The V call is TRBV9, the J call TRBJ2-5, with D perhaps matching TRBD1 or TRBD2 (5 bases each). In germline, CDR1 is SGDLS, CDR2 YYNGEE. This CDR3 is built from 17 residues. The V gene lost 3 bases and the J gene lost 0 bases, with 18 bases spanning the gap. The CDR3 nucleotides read TGTGCCAGCAGCGAGGCGGATGGGGGACGGTACCAAGAGACCCAGTACTTC. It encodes CASSEADGGRYQETQYF.

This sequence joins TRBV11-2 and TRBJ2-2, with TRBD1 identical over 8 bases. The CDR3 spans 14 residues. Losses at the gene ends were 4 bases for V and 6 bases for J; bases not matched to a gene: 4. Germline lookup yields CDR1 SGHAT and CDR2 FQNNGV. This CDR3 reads CASSSQQGAGELFF. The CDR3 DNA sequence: TGTGCCAGCAGCTCTCAACAGGGGGCCGGGGAGCTGTTTTTT.

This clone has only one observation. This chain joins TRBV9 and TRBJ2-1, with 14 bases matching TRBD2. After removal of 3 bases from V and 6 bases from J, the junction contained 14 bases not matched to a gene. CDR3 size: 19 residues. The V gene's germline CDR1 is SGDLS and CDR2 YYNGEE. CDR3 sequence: CASSALKGLAGAKGNEQFF. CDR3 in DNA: TGTGCCAGCAGCGCACTAAAGGGACTAGCGGGAGCGAAGGGCAATGAGCAGTTCTTC.

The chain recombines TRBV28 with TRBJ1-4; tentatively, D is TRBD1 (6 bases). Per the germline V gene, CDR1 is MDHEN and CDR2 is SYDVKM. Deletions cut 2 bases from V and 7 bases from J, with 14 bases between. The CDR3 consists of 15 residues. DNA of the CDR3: TGTGCCAGCAGTTTACGGGGACAAGGTCGTGAAAAACTGTTTTTT. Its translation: CASSLRGQGREKLFF.

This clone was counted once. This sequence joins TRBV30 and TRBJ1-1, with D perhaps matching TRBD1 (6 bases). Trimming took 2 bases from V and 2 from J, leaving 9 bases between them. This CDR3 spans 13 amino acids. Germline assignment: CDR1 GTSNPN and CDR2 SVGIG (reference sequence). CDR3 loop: CAWSWTANTEAFF. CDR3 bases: TGTGCCTGGAGTTGGACAGCAAACACTGAAGCTTTCTTT.

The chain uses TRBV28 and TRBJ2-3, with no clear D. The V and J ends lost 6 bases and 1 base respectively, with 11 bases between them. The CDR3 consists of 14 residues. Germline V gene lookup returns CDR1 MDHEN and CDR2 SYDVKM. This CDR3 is CASSPRFGTDTQYF. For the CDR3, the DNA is TGTGCCAGCAGCCCCAGGTTCGGCACAGATACGCAGTATTTT.

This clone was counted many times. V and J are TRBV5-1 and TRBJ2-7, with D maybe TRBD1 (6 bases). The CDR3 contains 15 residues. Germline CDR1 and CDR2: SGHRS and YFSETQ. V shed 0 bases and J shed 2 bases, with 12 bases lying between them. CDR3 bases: TGCGCCAGCAGCTTGGCCACAGGGCAGCCCTACGAGCAGTACTTC. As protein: CASSLATGQPYEQYF.

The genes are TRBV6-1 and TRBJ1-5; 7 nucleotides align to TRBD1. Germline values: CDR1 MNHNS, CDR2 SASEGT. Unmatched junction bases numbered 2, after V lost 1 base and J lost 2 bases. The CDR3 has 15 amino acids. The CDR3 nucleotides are TGTGCCAGCAGTGAAGGTACAGGGGGCAATCAGCCCCAGCATTTT. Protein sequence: CASSEGTGGNQPQHF.